These 21 T cell receptor beta chains were sequenced from one sample in a study of PD-L1 blockade in urothelial cancer. TCRdb's table, derived via immunoSEQ multiplex PCR, lists solely in-frame clones and lacks some. This table has roughly 39,000 clones, approximately 90% appearing once. Sample: PBMCs, taken around atezolizumab (anti-PD-L1) treatment. The receptors were gathered from a man aged 55 to 70 with urothelial cancer.

The V call is TRBV5-1, the J call TRBJ2-7; 7 nucleotides line up with TRBD1. From germline, CDR1 is SGHRS and CDR2 YFSETQ. This CDR3 region has 15 residues. Trimming removed 4 bases from V and 0 bases from J; junction bases left unmatched: 7. The CDR3 here is CASSRETGSSYEQYF. CDR3 nucleotide sequence: TGCGCCAGCAGCCGCGAGACAGGGTCCTCCTACGAGCAGTACTTC.

Only a few counts were recorded for this clone. The chain recombines TRBV27 with TRBJ1-2; D is ambiguous. CDR3 length: 13 amino acids. Trimming removed 2 bases at V and 3 bases at J, with 7 bases between. From germline, CDR1 is MNHEY and CDR2 SMNVEV (reference sequence). The CDR3 sequence: CASSLRGDYGYTF. The CDR3 bases are TGTGCCAGCAGTTTACGGGGAGACTATGGCTACACCTTC.

V gene TRBV19 combines with J gene TRBJ2-7, with TRBD2 identical over 8 bases. The V gene end was trimmed by 5 bases and the J gene end by 3 bases; junction bases not matched to a gene: 12. Germline loops: CDR1 LNHDA, CDR2 SQIVND (reference sequence). CDR3 length equals 16 residues. Written as DNA, the CDR3 is TGTGCCAGTAGTTCCCGGGGGGGTTTGGCCGGCTACGAGCAGTACTTC. Its protein is CASSSRGGLAGYEQYF.

The chain carries TRBV7-9 and TRBJ2-7; the D gene is possibly TRBD1 (6 bases). CDR1 is SEHNR and CDR2 is FQNEAQ in the germline V gene (reference sequence). This CDR3 contains 16 residues. Trimming took 5 bases from V and 5 from J, leaving 22 bases between them. CDR3 in amino acids: CASSTNRDKGYHEQYF. The CDR3 DNA is TGTGCCAGCAGCACGAACCGGGACAAGGGCTACCACGAGCAGTACTTC.

V and J are TRBV28 and TRBJ1-1; TRBD1 matches 11 bases. The CDR3 has 18 amino acids. Trimming removed 6 bases from V and 0 bases from J; junction bases left unmatched: 12. The V gene's germline CDR1 is MDHEN and CDR2 SYDVKM. The chain's CDR3 is CASRPRDRGRLMNTEAFF. The CDR3 coding sequence is TGTGCCAGCAGGCCTAGGGACAGGGGGAGACTCATGAACACTGAAGCTTTCTTT.

In its sample, this clone was seen a few times. The genes are TRBV7-3 and TRBJ1-1; TRBD1 is a possible D gene (5 bases). The CDR3 has 16 amino acids. Germline CDR1 is SGHTA and CDR2 is FQGTGA. V was pared by 5 bases and J by 7 bases, with 23 bases between. CDR3 DNA sequence: TGTGCCAGCAGCCCGGGGGGTCAAGGGTCCGCGGGTGAAGCTTTCTTT. It translates to CASSPGGQGSAGEAFF.

The rearrangement joins TRBV15 to TRBJ1-5; D ambiguous. This CDR3 has 15 amino acids. The germline V gene has CDR1 LNHNV and CDR2 YYDKDF (reference sequence). V dropped 3 bases and J dropped 0 bases, with 9 bases sitting between them. CDR3 bases: TGTGCCACCAGCAGTGGTGGCATTAGCAATCAGCCCCAGCATTTT. Translated: CATSSGGISNQPQHF.

The gene calls are TRBV7-9 and TRBJ2-7, with D perhaps TRBD2 (5 bases). V was cut by 0 bases and J by 0 bases, with 21 bases left in between. The CDR3 spans 19 residues. Germline assignment: CDR1 SEHNR and CDR2 FQNEAQ (reference sequence). The chain's CDR3 is CASSLASSPGGIISYEQYF. CDR3 nucleotide sequence: TGTGCCAGCAGCTTAGCGTCATCGCCTGGAGGAATAATCTCCTACGAGCAGTACTTC.

This clone was seen just once. The chain uses TRBV7-2 and TRBJ2-5, with a tentative D call TRBD1 (7 bases). Germline values: CDR1 SGHTA, CDR2 FQGNSA. The CDR3 spans 17 residues. The V end was cut by 0 bases, the J end by 4 bases, with 18 bases between. The chain's CDR3 is CASSLAPPRGVGETQYF. The CDR3 DNA is TGTGCCAGCAGCTTAGCCCCTCCCAGGGGGGTGGGAGAGACCCAGTACTTC.

The rearrangement uses TRBV28 and TRBJ2-7; D might be TRBD2 (5 bases). This CDR3 region has 14 residues. Trimming shortened V by 8 bases and J by 3 bases, and 17 bases separated the two germline ends. The V gene's germline CDR1 is MDHEN and CDR2 SYDVKM. The CDR3 DNA follows: TGTGCCAGCGGACCGGGATTAGTGGTCTACGAGCAGTACTTC. Translation: CASGPGLVVYEQYF.

The gene calls are TRBV27 and TRBJ2-7, with a possible D match to TRBD1 (5 bases). V was shortened by 6 bases and J by 6 bases, with 24 bases between the two germline ends. There are 16 residues in the CDR3. CDR1 and CDR2 from the germline V gene are MNHEY and SMNVEV (reference sequence). The CDR3 DNA sequence: TGTGCCAGCAGACCCGTGGGCAGGGTCGGTCTCGCCGAGCAGTACTTC. Translated: CASRPVGRVGLAEQYF.

The chain has TRBV18 and TRBJ2-1; D might be TRBD2 (5 bases). V was clipped by 3 bases and J by 5 bases, with 14 bases between them. The length of the CDR3 is 15 residues. Germline values: CDR1 KGHSH, CDR2 LQKENI. CDR3 DNA sequence: TGTGCCAGCTCACCCCTAGCAAACACTAACAATGAGCAGTTCTTC. It yields the protein CASSPLANTNNEQFF.

The CDR3 reads CSARDRPYEQYF. CDR3 bases: TGCAGCGCCCGGGACAGACCCTACGAGCAGTACTTC. The J gene is TRBJ2-7, the V gene TRBV29-1; 7 bases line up with TRBD1. The CDR3 sequence is 12 residues long. Germline assignment: CDR1 SQVTM and CDR2 ANQGSEA. The V gene end was trimmed by 7 bases and the J gene end by 2 bases; junction bases not matched to a gene: 5.

The rearrangement uses TRBV19 and TRBJ1-6; 12 bases line up with TRBD1. After removal of 6 bases from V and 10 bases from J, the junction contained 10 bases not matched to a gene. Germline V CDR1 and CDR2: LNHDA, SQIVND (reference sequence). The CDR3 is 16 residues long. In DNA form, the CDR3 reads TGTGCCAGTAGCCCAAAGGGACAGGGGGCCGAATCACCCCTCCACTTT. Protein sequence: CASSPKGQGAESPLHF.

The chain uses TRBV28 and TRBJ2-1; 10 bases align to TRBD1. From germline, CDR1 is MDHEN and CDR2 SYDVKM. The CDR3 spans 15 residues. V was clipped by 3 bases and J by 6 bases; unmatched bases: 5. CDR3 amino acids: CASSFGTGDRNEQFF. The CDR3 DNA is TGTGCCAGCAGTTTTGGGACAGGGGACCGCAATGAGCAGTTCTTC.

This sequence joins TRBV10-3 and TRBJ1-2; 10 bases align to TRBD1. This CDR3 contains 14 residues. The J segment lost 3 bases and the V segment lost 5 bases, leaving 3 bases of the junction unmatched. Germline V gene data show CDR1 as ENHRY and CDR2 as SYGVKD. The CDR3 sequence is CAISQGTGDYGYTF. The CDR3 nucleotides are TGTGCCATCAGTCAGGGGACAGGGGACTATGGCTACACCTTC.

This chain links TRBV6-6 with TRBJ2-3; perhaps TRBD2 as D (5 bases). In germline, CDR1 is MNHNY, CDR2 SVGAGI (reference sequence). The germline V and J ends were trimmed by 10 bases and 6 bases, with 17 bases remaining between them. The CDR3 sequence is 13 residues long. As DNA, the CDR3 is TGTGCCACCAATGAGGGAGTATCGGATACGCAGTATTTT. Amino acid sequence: CATNEGVSDTQYF.

The chain links TRBV5-1 to TRBJ2-2, with TRBD1 identical over 7 bases. V lost 0 bases and J lost 5; bases outside the gene matches: 7. The CDR3 sequence is 16 residues long. CDR1 is SGHRS and CDR2 is YFSETQ in the germline V gene. For the CDR3, the DNA is TGCGCCAGCAGCTTGGGGGTACAGGGGAGTACCGGGGAGCTGTTTTTT. As protein: CASSLGVQGSTGELFF.

The V call is TRBV5-1, the J call TRBJ2-1; 13 bases agree with TRBD2. With V trimmed by 0 bases and J by 10 bases, 7 bases remained unmatched. This CDR3 has 16 residues. CDR1 and CDR2 from the germline V gene are SGHRS and YFSETQ. The CDR3 DNA is TGCGCCAGCAGCTTGGCACTAGCGGGGGGGAGGGGGGAGCAGTTCTTC. Translation gives CASSLALAGGRGEQFF.

V gene TRBV21-1 combines with J gene TRBJ2-7; the DNA was not compared with TRBD2, the D call given in the table. TRBV21-1 is a listed pseudogene. The CDR3 runs 17 residues. The CDR3 spells CASSPSRRTSVSYEQYF. CDR3 nucleotides: TGTGCCAGCAGCCCTTCGAGGCGGACTAGTGTTTCCTACGAGCAGTACTTC.

The chain employs TRBV6-5 and TRBJ1-1, with D tentatively TRBD1 (6 bases). From germline, CDR1 is MNHEY and CDR2 SVGAGI. The CDR3 has 14 residues. V was clipped by 6 bases and J by 4 bases, with 15 bases between them. CDR3 in amino acids: CASRIQGSGTEAFF. CDR3 sequence (DNA): TGTGCCAGCAGAATACAGGGCTCGGGCACTGAAGCTTTCTTT.